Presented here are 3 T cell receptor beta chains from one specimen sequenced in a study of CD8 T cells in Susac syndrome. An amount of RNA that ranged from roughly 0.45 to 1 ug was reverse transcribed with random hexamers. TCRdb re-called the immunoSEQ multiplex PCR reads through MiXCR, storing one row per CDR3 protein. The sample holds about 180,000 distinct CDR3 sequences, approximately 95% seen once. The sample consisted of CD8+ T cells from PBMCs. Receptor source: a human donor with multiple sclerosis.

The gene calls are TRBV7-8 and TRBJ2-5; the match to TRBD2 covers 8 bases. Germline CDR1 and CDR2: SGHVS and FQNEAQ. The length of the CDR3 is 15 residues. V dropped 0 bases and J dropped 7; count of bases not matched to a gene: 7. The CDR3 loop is CASSLATGLAGTQYF. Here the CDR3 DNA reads TGTGCCAGCAGCTTAGCGACAGGCCTAGCGGGGACCCAGTACTTC.

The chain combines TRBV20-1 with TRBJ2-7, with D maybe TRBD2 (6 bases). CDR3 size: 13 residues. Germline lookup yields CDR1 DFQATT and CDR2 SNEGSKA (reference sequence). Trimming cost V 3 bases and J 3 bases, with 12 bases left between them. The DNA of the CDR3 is TGCAGTGCTAGTAGCGGAGAAAGCTACGAGCAGTACTTC. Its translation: CSASSGESYEQYF.

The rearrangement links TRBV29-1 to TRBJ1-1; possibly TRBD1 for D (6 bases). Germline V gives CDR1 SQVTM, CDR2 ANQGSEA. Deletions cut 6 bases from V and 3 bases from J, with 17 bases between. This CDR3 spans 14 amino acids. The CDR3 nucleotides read TGCAGCGTCCTTCACTGGGGGCTAGACACTGAAGCTTTCTTT. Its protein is CSVLHWGLDTEAFF. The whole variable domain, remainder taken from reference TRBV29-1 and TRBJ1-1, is SAVISQKPSRDICQRGTSLTIQCQVDSQVTMMFWYRQQPGQSLTLIATANQGSEATYESGFVIDKFPISRPNLTFSTLTVSNMSPEDSSIYLCSVLHWGLDTEAFFGQGTRLTVV.